Below are 27 T cell receptor beta chains sequenced from a single sample in a study of CD8 T cells in Susac syndrome. RNA was extracted with the RNeasy kit, and a quantity of about 0.45 to 1 ug was reverse transcribed using random hexamers. In TCRdb, the immunoSEQ multiplex PCR reads were re-called with MiXCR into one record per CDR3 protein. The profile shows over 130,000 distinct CDR3 sequences, roughly 95% of them singletons. What was sequenced was CD4+ T cells from PBMCs. These receptors were taken from a human donor with multiple sclerosis.

The CDR3 is CASSDRRGLLPQHF. The CDR3 nucleotides read TGTGCCAGCAGTGATCGGAGGGGCCTTTTGCCCCAGCATTTT. The chain joins TRBV2 to TRBJ1-5; tentatively, D is TRBD1 (5 bases). Germline loops: CDR1 SNHLY, CDR2 FYNNEI. V was clipped by 3 bases and J by 9 bases, with 15 bases between them. This CDR3 contains 14 residues. Filled out from reference TRBV2 and TRBJ1-5, the complete variable domain reads EPEVTQTPSHQVTQMGQEVILRCVPISNHLYFYWYRQILGQKVEFLVSFYNNEISEKSEIFDDQFSVERPDGSNFTLKIRSTKLEDSAMYFCASSDRRGLLPQHFGDGTRLSIL.

The V gene is TRBV23-1, the J gene TRBJ2-7; no clear D. TRBV23-1 is recorded as an ORF, its role being uncertain. This CDR3 contains 16 residues. V shed 2 bases and J shed 2 bases, with 16 bases lying between them. This chain's CDR3 is CASSQRKVLLPYEQYF. Written as DNA, the CDR3 is TGCGCCAGCAGTCAACGGAAGGTCCTCCTCCCCTACGAGCAGTACTTC.

The chain employs TRBV9 and TRBJ2-7, with D hard to call. The CDR3 has 14 residues. Germline loops: CDR1 SGDLS, CDR2 YYNGEE. Trimming took 2 bases from V and 0 from J, leaving 9 bases between them. CDR3 protein: CASSVGSSSYEQYF. The CDR3 DNA follows: TGTGCCAGCAGCGTTGGGTCTAGCTCCTACGAGCAGTACTTC.

The chain's CDR3 is CSAGRTDYEQYF. CDR3 in DNA: TGCAGTGCTGGACGGACAGACTACGAGCAGTACTTC. The chain couples TRBV20-1 to TRBJ2-7; TRBD1 might be the D (6 bases). The CDR3 extends over 12 amino acids. Germline CDR1 and CDR2: DFQATT and SNEGSKA (reference sequence). V was shortened by 5 bases and J by 3 bases, with 11 bases between the two germline ends.

The V gene is TRBV28, the J gene TRBJ2-7, with D hard to call. Trimming shortened V by 5 bases and J by 7 bases, and 12 bases separated the two germline ends. This CDR3 is 12 amino acids long. Germline V CDR1 and CDR2: MDHEN, SYDVKM. The CDR3 is CASSPTPWEQYF. In nucleotides, the CDR3 is TGTGCCAGCAGTCCTACCCCTTGGGAGCAGTACTTC.

V usage is TRBV20-1 and J usage is TRBJ2-1; 7 bases line up with TRBD2. The germline V gene has CDR1 DFQATT and CDR2 SNEGSKA (reference sequence). V dropped 5 bases and J dropped 5; count of bases not matched to a gene: 9. The CDR3 spans 14 residues. The CDR3 loop reads CSAEGRGVDNEQFF. The CDR3 nucleotides read TGCAGTGCTGAGGGTCGGGGGGTGGACAATGAGCAGTTCTTC.

V usage is TRBV7-2 and J usage is TRBJ2-7; D might be TRBD1 (5 bases). V was pared by 2 bases and J by 0 bases, with 14 bases between. In germline, CDR1 is SGHTA, CDR2 FQGNSA. The CDR3 runs to 16 residues. The CDR3 is CASSLMAGRPSYEQYF. The CDR3 nucleotides are TGTGCCAGCAGCTTAATGGCAGGGCGCCCCTCCTACGAGCAGTACTTC.

The chain has TRBV25-1 and TRBJ1-2, with D uncertain. Trimming cost V 3 bases and J 2 bases, with 13 bases left between them. Germline-derived CDR1 and CDR2 are MGHDK and SYGVNS. This CDR3 contains 15 residues. The CDR3 reads CASSDTIGPNYGYTF. DNA of the CDR3: TGTGCCAGCAGTGACACAATAGGACCCAACTATGGCTACACCTTC.

The chain has TRBV4-1 and TRBJ1-1, with a weak D call TRBD1 (6 bases). Looked up from germline, CDR1 is MGHRA and CDR2 is YSYEKL. The CDR3 totals 15 residues. The V end was cut by 3 bases, the J end by 6 bases, with 17 bases between. The CDR3 DNA is TGCGCCAGCAGCCAGGCGGTACAGGGAGTCCCTGAAGCTTTCTTT. This gives the protein CASSQAVQGVPEAFF.

CDR3 nucleotides: TGCAGTGCCAACCGGGACACCTCCTACAATGAGCAGTTCTTC. This codes for CSANRDTSYNEQFF. This sequence joins TRBV20-1 and TRBJ2-1; tentative D call: TRBD1 (6 bases). The CDR3 extends over 14 amino acids. Germline loops: CDR1 DFQATT, CDR2 SNEGSKA (reference sequence). The germline V and J ends were trimmed by 6 bases and 0 bases, with 12 bases remaining between them.

In its sample, this clonotype was seen a few times. The chain employs TRBV3-1 and TRBJ2-5, with 7 bases matching TRBD2. CDR3 length equals 14 residues. Germline loops: CDR1 LGHDT, CDR2 YNNKEL (reference sequence). Trimming took 3 bases from V and 3 from J; bases not matched to a gene: 4. Here the CDR3 DNA reads TGTGCCAGCAGCCAGGGCGGGAGAGAAGAGACCCAGTACTTC. Its translation is CASSQGGREETQYF.

The chain is built from TRBV15 and TRBJ2-3; weak D call: TRBD1 (5 bases). Germline V gene lookup returns CDR1 LNHNV and CDR2 YYDKDF (reference sequence). Trimming left V 4 bases short and J 2 bases short, with 13 bases between. This CDR3 has 15 amino acids. Here the CDR3 reads CATSTQTATTDTQYF. The CDR3 DNA is TGTGCCACCAGCACACAGACAGCTACCACAGATACGCAGTATTTT.

The chain combines TRBV15 with TRBJ1-1; no reliable D call. There are 13 residues in the CDR3. CDR1 and CDR2 (germline): LNHNV, YYDKDF (reference sequence). Trimming stripped 0 bases from V and 3 bases from J, with 5 bases between. CDR3 bases: TGTGCCACCAGCAGAGATCGGCACACTGAAGCTTTCTTT. It specifies CATSRDRHTEAFF.

This chain connects TRBV6-5 to TRBJ2-3; TRBD2 matches at 9 bases. CDR3 length equals 17 residues. V lost 2 bases, J lost 3 bases, and 9 bases stayed unmatched. The germline gives CDR1 MNHEY, CDR2 SVGAGI. CDR3 loop: CASSYARAGGGTDTQYF. The CDR3 nucleotides read TGTGCCAGCAGTTACGCCAGAGCGGGAGGCGGGACAGATACGCAGTATTTT.

This clonotype occurred once. The genes are TRBV7-6 and TRBJ2-2; 7 positions match TRBD1. V lost 8 bases and J lost 0; bases outside the gene matches: 18. This CDR3 has 19 residues. Germline V gene sequence: CDR1 SGHVS, CDR2 FNYEAQ. The CDR3 DNA sequence: TGTGCCAGCGTAGAGCAAAAGTTGGCCGGGACAGCGAACACCGGGGAGCTGTTTTTT. Protein sequence: CASVEQKLAGTANTGELFF.

V usage is TRBV7-2 and J usage is TRBJ2-7; 10 bases line up with TRBD1. With 1 base clipped from V and 5 bases from J, the junction kept 2 bases outside the gene matches. This CDR3 region has 14 residues. Germline V gene sequence: CDR1 SGHTA, CDR2 FQGNSA. The CDR3 DNA is TGTGCCAGCAGCTTAGGGACAGGGGGACACGAGCAGTACTTC. It is translated as CASSLGTGGHEQYF. The full variable domain, rest sourced from reference TRBV7-2 and TRBJ2-7, is GAGVSQSPSNKVTEKGKDVELRCDPISGHTALYWYRQSLGQGLEFLIYFQGNSAPDKSGLPSDRFSAERTGGSVSTLTIQRTQQEDSAVYLCASSLGTGGHEQYFGPGTRLTVT.

This chain uses TRBV6-6 with TRBJ1-2, with a possible D match to TRBD1 (5 bases). V lost 8 bases to trimming and J lost 2 bases, with 15 bases between them. Per germline, CDR1 MNHNY and CDR2 SVGAGI (reference sequence). The CDR3 contains 14 residues. The CDR3 DNA follows: TGTGCCAGCGGCCCCGAGGGGAGGAACTATGGCTACACCTTC. Amino acid sequence: CASGPEGRNYGYTF.

The chain joins TRBV23-1 to TRBJ1-5; 7 bases are shared with TRBD1. TRBV23-1 is noted as an ORF with a role that remains uncertain. V shed 6 bases and J 1 base; nucleotides not matched to a gene: 3. This CDR3 comprises 14 residues. The CDR3 sequence is CASRIQGSNQPQHF. The CDR3, as DNA: TGCGCCAGCAGGATACAGGGGAGCAATCAGCCCCAGCATTTT.

The chain recombines TRBV12-3 or TRBV12-4 with TRBJ2-7, with D perhaps TRBD1 (6 bases). V was clipped by 4 bases and J by 7 bases, with 11 bases between them. The CDR3 runs to 12 residues. CDR3 in amino acids: CASSYRVQEQYF. The CDR3 DNA reads as TGTGCCAGCAGTTACAGGGTACAGGAGCAGTACTTC.

The rearrangement uses TRBV11-2 and TRBJ2-2, with D perhaps TRBD1 (5 bases). CDR3 size: 13 residues. From germline, CDR1 is SGHAT and CDR2 FQNNGV. V shed 2 bases and J shed 7 bases, with 8 bases lying between them. CDR3 protein: CASSLQGIGELFF. CDR3 nucleotide sequence: TGTGCCAGCAGCTTACAGGGTATCGGGGAGCTGTTTTTT.

This chain joins TRBV12-3 or TRBV12-4 and TRBJ2-1; D is tentatively TRBD1 or TRBD2 (5 bases each). Trimming stripped 0 bases from V and 15 bases from J, with 18 bases between. There are 14 residues in the CDR3. CDR3 nucleotide sequence: TGTGCCAGCAGTTTAGCCGGCTCCGGGACCCGACCGTTCTTC. Translated, it gives CASSLAGSGTRPFF.

This chain joins TRBV20-1 and TRBJ2-7; unclear D gene. V was clipped by 6 bases and J by 4 bases, with 13 bases between them. This CDR3 contains 12 residues. Germline V CDR1 and CDR2: DFQATT, SNEGSKA (reference sequence). The CDR3 region is CSARSDLYEQYF. CDR3 sequence (DNA): TGCAGTGCCCGCTCGGACCTATACGAGCAGTACTTC.

The J gene is TRBJ2-3, the V gene TRBV4-3; perhaps TRBD2 as D (6 bases). The CDR3 contains 15 residues. CDR1 LGHNA and CDR2 YSLEER come from the germline V gene. The ends were cut back, 0 bases at V and 5 bases at J, with 12 bases in the middle. CDR3 loop: CASSQEGRREDTQYF. DNA for the CDR3: TGCGCCAGCAGCCAAGAAGGTCGGAGGGAAGATACGCAGTATTTT.

The chain has TRBV7-9 and TRBJ2-7, with D unresolved. This CDR3 comprises 12 residues. The V gene lost 4 bases and the J gene lost 3 bases, with 7 bases spanning the gap. Germline V lookup: CDR1 SEHNR, CDR2 FQNEAQ (reference sequence). In DNA form, the CDR3 reads TGTGCCAGCAGCTACGACAACTACGAGCAGTACTTC. Translating gives CASSYDNYEQYF.

J is TRBJ1-1 and V is TRBV20-1, with 7 bases identical to TRBD1. This CDR3 is 12 amino acids long. The germline gives CDR1 DFQATT, CDR2 SNEGSKA (reference sequence). The J segment lost 3 bases and the V segment lost 2 bases, leaving 0 bases of the junction unmatched. This chain's CDR3 is CSARTGDTEAFF. CDR3 coding DNA: TGCAGTGCTAGAACAGGGGACACTGAAGCTTTCTTT.

This rearrangement joins TRBV5-1 to TRBJ2-2; D may be TRBD1 (6 bases). CDR1 and CDR2 from the germline V gene are SGHRS and YFSETQ. With 7 bases removed from V and 5 bases from J, the gap between germline ends came to 18 bases. The CDR3 runs 15 residues. Here the CDR3 reads CASRRDTKPTGELFF. CDR3 DNA: TGCGCCAGCCGACGGGACACAAAACCGACCGGGGAGCTGTTTTTT.

The chain couples TRBV20-1 to TRBJ2-5; 8 bases agree with TRBD1. The V gene end was trimmed by 3 bases and the J gene end by 0 bases; junction bases not matched to a gene: 3. Germline CDR1 and CDR2: DFQATT and SNEGSKA (reference sequence). The CDR3 runs to 14 residues. The DNA for the CDR3 is TGCAGTGCTAGGACAGGGGTCAACCAAGAGACCCAGTACTTC. It is translated as CSARTGVNQETQYF.